This T cell receptor beta chain was recovered during a study of shared clonotypes between healthy human individuals. About the study: The cohort comprised a couple of women and a few men. Their ages spanned 18 to 49 years.

Study-level findings and limits: Naive subsets typically showed greater estimated richness than memory subsets.

The V gene's germline CDR1 is SGDLS and CDR2 YYNGEE. This CDR3 region has 13 residues. Trimming removed 0 bases from V and 7 bases from J, with 7 bases in between. Notes on this clone: What it recognizes is unknown. This sample also contains other DNA sequences that code for the same CDR3.

Terminally differentiated effector memory CD45RA+ cells were excluded by CCR7 positive selection of CD45RO-negative cells. Sequencing was performed with immunoSEQ multiplex PCR; in TCRdb, only in-frame clones are kept and a portion is missing. The sample has roughly 1,800,000 clones; about 95% are singletons. Specimen: naive CD8+ T cells sorted from blood. The clonotype originates from a man younger than 35 in good health. V is TRBV9 and J is TRBJ2-2, with a possible D match to TRBD1 (5 bases). In nucleotides, the CDR3 is TGTGCCAGCAGCGTAGCTACAGGCGGGGAGCTGTTTTTT. It encodes CASSVATGGELFF.